This is a list of T cell receptor beta chains from one sample in a study of T cell changes during pregnancy in multiple sclerosis. Clones were read by immunoSEQ multiplex PCR, and TCRdb kept only the in-frame ones, dropping some. The sample has under 95,000 clones; roughly 92% are singletons. The sequenced sample was peripheral blood, obtained in the second trimester of pregnancy. These TCRs come from a female donor with multiple sclerosis, enrolled in a pregnancy study. Each CDR3 is given with its conserved first and last residue. Fields, in order: clone size, D gene, J gene, V gene, CDR3 DNA, CDR3 protein. The D gene is left open where the match is weak. Clone size is stated in some rows and not others, as once, few, many or a class when expanded.

-	-	TRBJ2-7	TRBV5-6	TGTGCCAGCAGCTTGCTAGATACCTACGAGCAGTACTTC	CASSLLDTYEQYF
-	-	TRBJ1-2	TRBV4-1	TGCGCCAGCAGCGCAGGGAAGTATGGCTACACCTTC	CASSAGKYGYTF
-	-	TRBJ1-1	TRBV5-1	TGCGCCAGCAGCTGGTATGAGGGCGCTAAGGGCGAGGCTTTCTTT	CASSWYEGAKGEAFF
medium-sized	-	TRBJ1-5	TRBV6-4	TGTGCCAGCAGTGAGGGGGCAAATCAGCCCCAGCATTTT	CASSEGANQPQHF
-	-	TRBJ1-1	TRBV12-5	TGTGCTAGTGGTTTGGCATCAGGGTTTGCGACTGAAGCTTTCTTT	CASGLASGFATEAFF
-	-	TRBJ1-2	TRBV7-2	TGTGCCAGCAGACAACAGGGTGGTGCCCCTCAAGGCTACACCTTC	CASRQQGGAPQGYTF
-	TRBD2	TRBJ2-5	TRBV11-3	TGTGCCAGCAGCTTAAGAGGTAGCGGGGGGGCTCGAGAGACCCAGTACTTC	CASSLRGSGGARETQYF
-	-	TRBJ2-3	TRBV28	TGTGCCAGCAGTTTACCCTTCGGCGGGGACACAGATACGCAGTATTTT	CASSLPFGGDTDTQYF
once	TRBD2	TRBJ2-3	TRBV6-1	TGTGCCAGCAGTGACCGACTAGCGGGAGGGTTTACGGCAGATACGCAGTATTTT	CASSDRLAGGFTADTQYF
-	TRBD2	TRBJ2-7	TRBV19	TGTGCCAGTAGTCCCGGGGGGCTAGCGGGGGACTCCTACGAGCAGTACTTC	CASSPGGLAGDSYEQYF
-	-	TRBJ2-3	TRBV6-1	TGTGCCAGCAGTGCCCCTTCGGGCACGCGGGGAGATACGCAGTATTTT	CASSAPSGTRGDTQYF
once	TRBD1	TRBJ1-5	TRBV15	TGTGCCACCAAAAAGACAGGGGGCATTAGCAATCAGCCCCAGCATTTT	CATKKTGGISNQPQHF
-	-	TRBJ1-5	TRBV7-2	TGTGCCAGCAGTGCAGGGGTGTTCAATCAGCCCCAGCATTTT	CASSAGVFNQPQHF
-	TRBD1	TRBJ1-6	TRBV4-1	TGCGCCAGCAGCCCTACTACCGGGACAGGGAATTCACCCCTCCACTTT	CASSPTTGTGNSPLHF
-	TRBD1	TRBJ1-6	TRBV4-1	TGCGCCAGCAGCCCGGGACAGGCTTCATACACCCTCCACTTT	CASSPGQASYTLHF
-	-	TRBJ2-5	TRBV11-2	TGTGCCAGCAGCTTAGAATTTTTCAGGCAAGAGACCCAGTACTTC	CASSLEFFRQETQYF
-	-	TRBJ2-2	TRBV11-1	TGTGCCAGCAGCCCCCGTGCGAACACCGGGGAGCTGTTTTTT	CASSPRANTGELFF
-	-	TRBJ1-3	TRBV6-1	TGTGCCAGCAGTGAATGGGCAGCAAGAAACACCATATATTTT	CASSEWAARNTIYF
-	-	TRBJ2-5	TRBV27	TGTGCCAGCAGGTGGCGGGGGGAGGGGGCGGAGACCCAGTACTTC	CASRWRGEGAETQYF
-	-	TRBJ2-5	TRBV14	TGTGCCAGCAGCCAAGGAACGACGGGGACCCAGTACTTC	CASSQGTTGTQYF
-	-	TRBJ1-1	TRBV18	TGTGCCAGCTCACTCCTGGGGGGCACTGAAGCTTTCTTT	CASSLLGGTEAFF
-	TRBD1	TRBJ1-6	TRBV9	TGTGCCAGCAGCGAGCCGGGACAGGGGTCACCCCTCCACTTT	CASSEPGQGSPLHF
-	TRBD2	TRBJ2-1	TRBV19	TGTGCCAGTAGTATAACTGCGGGAGGATCGTACAATGAGCAGTTCTTC	CASSITAGGSYNEQFF